These T cell receptor beta chains were read from a single sample in a study of shared clonotypes between healthy human individuals. Clones were sequenced by immunoSEQ multiplex PCR, and TCRdb holds only the in-frame ones, with some missing. The table records hundreds of thousands of clones, roughly 79% of them present only once. Sequencing used PBMCs. All receptors come from a woman aged 40 to 55 in good health. Some clones in this sample may be carry-over from other donors' samples. CDR3s include the opening cysteine and the closing phenylalanine or tryptophan.

TRBJ2-3,TRBV6-1,CASSEGRGDTQYF
TRBJ2-4,TRBV7-2,CASSLVPKNIQYF
TRBJ2-3,TRBV5-1,CASSPTGTSADTQYF
TRBJ2-3,TRBV19,CASSPLAGAGYTQYF
TRBJ2-2,TRBV5-5,CASSFSGGLNTGELFF
TRBJ2-7,TRBV27,CASSLTGRFPYEQYF
TRBJ2-1,TRBV7-2,CASSLGRSGRGYNEQFF
TRBJ2-1,TRBV7-9,CASSIYAEQFF
TRBJ2-3,TRBV19,CASSGTRFTDTQYF
TRBJ1-5,TRBV6-6,CASSYPGGGEGQPQHF
TRBJ2-3,TRBV11-3,CASSLDGGTDTQYF
TRBJ2-1,TRBV19,CASSILGGEQFF
TRBJ2-1,TRBV27,CARSLRGPEPNEQFF
TRBJ2-7,TRBV20-1,CSARDDGEQYF
TRBJ2-2,TRBV10-2,CASSDSGRGSGELFF
TRBJ2-3,TRBV19,CASSTQGAGDTQYF
TRBJ2-2,TRBV5-1,CASRDRVNTGELFF
TRBJ2-2,TRBV7-3,CASRRSGSRTGELFF
TRBJ1-2,TRBV2,CASSEVGPNGYTF
TRBJ2-7,TRBV27,CASRTSGTHEQYF
TRBJ2-7,TRBV7-9,CASSRDRGLTDEQYF
TRBJ2-7,TRBV28,CASSIHQTARNEQYF
TRBJ2-7,TRBV11-2,CASSLALGGEQYF
TRBJ1-2,TRBV20-1,CSALDRDGYTF
TRBJ2-1,TRBV18,CASSPGGQGSLDEQFF
TRBJ2-7,TRBV28,CATERLAKYEQYF
TRBJ2-1,TRBV4-1,CASSHRLAGGPSEQFF
TRBJ2-7,TRBV18,CASSLWDYEQYF
TRBJ2-1,TRBV18,CASSPLSSYNEQFF
TRBJ2-1,TRBV28,CASSPLGLAGQNEQFF
TRBJ2-5,TRBV4-1,CASSQDGLTQYF
TRBJ2-2,TRBV2,CASSDYTGELFF
TRBJ2-7,TRBV5-1,CASSFLSGSGAYEQYF
TRBJ1-2,TRBV7-2,CASSPTQGSDRHGYTF
TRBJ1-5,TRBV7-2,CASSLAPGGLQPQHF
TRBJ2-7,TRBV7-3,CASSPDRAEQYF
TRBJ1-1,TRBV5-1,CASSLGGWVNTEAFF
TRBJ1-1,TRBV30,CAWSRDENTEAFF
TRBJ1-1,TRBV7-2,CASSSQGHFGTEAFF
TRBJ1-2,TRBV18,CASSPSPGLTNYGYTF
TRBJ2-1,TRBV2,CASRLDIPEQFF
TRBJ2-3,TRBV15,CATSRGGLAGGAADTQYF
TRBJ2-1,TRBV28,CASSPAGLRSYNEQFF
TRBJ2-5,TRBV11-3,CASSLDSGAGDQETQYF
TRBJ2-1,TRBV11-3,CASSPSLTPYNEQFF
TRBJ2-7,TRBV5-4,CASSSVGAGLEQYF
TRBJ1-5,TRBV6-1,CASRKVGNQPQHF
TRBJ2-1,TRBV11-1,CASSLGTLKDNEQFF
TRBJ1-4,TRBV7-9,CASSLGGPTDEKLFF
TRBJ2-1,TRBV11-1,CASSYELGSYNEQFF
TRBJ1-3,TRBV15,CATSRDLAGAGNTIYF
TRBJ2-2,TRBV2,CASSGTLAGAAGELFF
TRBJ2-1,TRBV5-6,CASSLALLGYNEQFF
TRBJ2-7,TRBV7-2,CASSTPGSYEQYF
TRBJ1-5,TRBV19,CASTFDRVGNQPQHF
TRBJ2-1,TRBV19,CASSMAGGVYNEQFF
TRBJ2-1,TRBV5-1,CASSPQPGQGSYNEQFF
TRBJ1-1,TRBV28,CASSFLRQGKAFF
TRBJ2-7,TRBV6-6,CASSYSGHEQYF